This T cell receptor (beta chain) was documented in a study of T cell repertoires in cytomegalovirus infection. Study background: Recently identified HLA-C-restricted CMV epitopes and well-studied HLA-B-restricted CMV epitopes were used by the study. Through public TCR beta signatures, both CMV infection and matching HLA type were indicated.

Turning to this clonotype: Its antigen is unknown.

TCRdb re-called the reads through MiXCR, storing one row per CDR3 protein. The sample shows fewer than 1,000,000 distinct CDR3 sequences, roughly 31% of them seen only once. The CDR3 sequence is 14 residues long. V gave up 3 bases and J gave up 8 bases; unmatched junction bases: 6. Germline loops: CDR1 LNHNV, CDR2 YYDKDF (reference sequence). The V call is TRBV15, the J call TRBJ1-4, with 7 bases matching TRBD1. Sequenced here: cultured CD8+ T cells from PBMCs, sampled from culture after CMV antigen stimulation. This sequence originates from a human donor in good health (CMV status not recorded). Some clones in this sample may be carry-over from other donors' samples. CDR3 in amino acids: CATSSRTGEEKLFF. DNA for the CDR3: TGTGCCACCAGCAGCAGGACAGGCGAGGAAAAACTGTTTTTT. Looking up the rest from reference TRBV15 and TRBJ1-4 gives the full variable domain: DAMVIQNPRYQVTQFGKPVTLSCSQTLNHNVMYWYQQKSSQAPKLLFHYYDKDFNNEADTPDNFQSRRPNTSFCFLDIRSPGLGDTAMYLCATSSRTGEEKLFFGSGTQLSVL.